This TCR beta chain was recorded in a study of T cell responses to AZD1222 COVID-19 vaccine. Study observations and caveats: Dominant at 160-218 and 743-854, vaccine-associated CD4 TCRs also spanned spike.

Germline V gene data show CDR1 as MNHEY and CDR2 as SMNVEV (reference sequence). The CDR3 has 14 residues. V lost 6 bases and J 1 base, leaving 12 bases between the germline ends. The protocol was immunoSEQ multiplex PCR, while the TCRdb copy is restricted to in-frame clones and leaves out a portion. Among roughly 180,000 clones, roughly 90% were seen once, and the ten largest hold more than 1.5%. It was second doses at about 4 or about 12 weeks that were pooled. About this clone: Antigen: not known.

The genes are TRBV27 and TRBJ1-1, with D hard to call. This specimen was peripheral blood, taken 28 days after the second AZD1222 dose. The receptor was isolated from an adult who received the AZD1222 COVID-19 vaccine. CDR3 in amino acids: CASSLGQQNTEAFF. The CDR3 nucleotides are TGTGCCAGCAGCCTTGGGCAGCAGAACACTGAAGCTTTCTTT.